The text below deals with one TCR beta chain. Its antigen specificity is not known. Base quality data are lacking; no much larger clone is found one base away. This sample stems from a study of T cell responses to AZD1222 COVID-19 vaccine (dated by TCRdb to about 2021). Broadly, across the study: AZD1222 recipients with second doses at about 4 weeks or about 12 weeks were pooled, because spike-specific TCR depth and breadth did not differ between schedules. A total of 230 to 250 trial participants underwent TCR sequencing, of whom 207 received two doses of AZD1222 and about 26 received two doses of the MenACWY control vaccine. Trial participants were enrolled by age into 18-55, 56-69 and 70-plus year subgroups, with about 150, 27 and 61 TCR-sequenced participants respectively. Study-level results and caveats: After two AZD1222 doses, spike-specific TCR breadth and depth were significantly higher than at day 0 and than in MenACWY recipients. No day 14 peak-response samples were available, so repertoires were characterized only after the peak T cell response. Conclusions about previously exposed vaccinees were limited because only six AZD1222 recipients were SARS-CoV-2 seropositive at baseline. Vaccine-associated CD4 TCRs spanned the whole spike protein, with dominant responses in regions 160-218 and 743-854. Participants were mostly white British and included more females than males, and it was suggested by the authors that clonal diversity may have been underestimated. The 56-69-year group was small, and its depth increase did not reach significance, likely because of low power. Epitopes outside the regions mutated in the B.1.351 and B.1.1.7 variants were reportedly recognized by nearly half of the unique spike-specific TCRs.

CDR1 SNHLY and CDR2 FYNNEI are derived from the germline V gene. V loses 7 bases of germline sequence and J loses 3 bases, and the interval between the two ends is 13 bases. Inclusive of the bounding cysteine and phenylalanine, the CDR3 is 13 residues long. The kept DNA is CDR3 alone, 39 bases in frame from the first base. Reading the label with the study, this specimen's time point is: baseline before first vaccination. Vaccinee samples were obtained from the UK trials COV001 and COV002, which included a single-blind randomized controlled phase 2/3 trial of AZD1222 (ChAdOx1 nCoV-19) in healthy adults. For TCRbeta chain sequencing, PBMC samples from trial participants were taken at day 0 and at day 28 after the second dose. The CDR3 regions of human TCRbeta chains were analyzed by immunosequencing. In the authors' own workflow: TCRs in the repertoires were matched against a reference library of SARS-CoV-2-specific TCRs that had been generated with the MIRA antigen-specificity platform. Breadth was defined as the fraction of unique TCRs that were SARS-CoV-2-associated, and depth was defined as the fraction of total T cells that were SARS-CoV-2-associated. Using the MIRA data, each spike-specific TCR was mapped to the spike region that the TCR reacts to and placed in a CD4 or CD8 class. Log10-transformed breadth and depth values were compared by one-way ANOVA with Sidak's multiple comparisons tests. The immuneACCESS repertoire file appears here via TCRdb, limited to in-frame rearrangements. These files lack a portion of the clones; in checked studies, under half of the deficit traces to unresolved V genes, and the cause of the others is not known. V and J calls and clone size come straight from that table; D and trimming were deduced from the DNA. For this sample there are 90,000 to 130,000 clones; 87% appear just once. Around 3% of the sample is taken by the ten largest.

Sample: peripheral blood, taken on day 0 of AZD1222 vaccination. The clonotype originates from an adult in good health. Recombination joined TRBV2 with TRBJ2-7; TRBD2 might be the D gene, on 6 matching bases. The sequenced DNA: TGTGCCAGCACAGGGAGGTTTGACTACGAGCAGTACTTC. Its coded protein is CASTGRFDYEQYF.